The 22 T cell receptor beta chains below come from one sample, sequenced in a study of T cells after yellow fever vaccination. TCRdb re-derived calls from the 5' RACE reads in MiXCR, one entry per CDR3 protein. The profile shows hundreds of thousands of distinct CDR3 sequences, about 6.2% of them singletons. Sequences were derived from PBMCs, sampled 5 days after the yellow fever booster vaccination. These receptors were taken from a man aged 30 to 39 who received the YFV17D yellow fever vaccine.

This clonotype was seen only a few times. The rearrangement uses TRBV4-2 and TRBJ2-1, with TRBD2 matching over 7 bases. The CDR3 is 14 residues long. CDR1 and CDR2 from the germline V gene are LGHNA and YNFKEQ. The ends lost 0 bases at V and 16 bases at J; junction bases unmatched: 12. In DNA form, the CDR3 reads TGTGCCAGCAGCCAAGAGGATAGCGGGCGAGTTTCATTCTTC. Translation: CASSQEDSGRVSFF.

V gene TRBV7-9 combines with J gene TRBJ2-7; 10 nucleotides line up with TRBD1. Germline CDR1 is SEHNR and CDR2 is FQNEAQ (reference sequence). The CDR3 totals 15 residues. V trimming: 5 bases; J trimming: 4 bases; junction bases outside the gene matches: 8. CDR3 DNA: TGTGCCAGCAGCAGAGACAGGGGGCAACGTTACGAGCAGTACTTC. This gives the protein CASSRDRGQRYEQYF. Full variable domain (outside the CDR3, taken from reference TRBV7-9 and TRBJ2-7): DTGVSQNPRHKITKRGQNVTFRCDPISEHNRLYWYRQTLGQGPEFLTYFQNEAQLEKSRLLSDRFSAERPKGSFSTLEIQRTEQGDSAMYLCASSRDRGQRYEQYFGPGTRLTVT.

The chain recombines TRBV5-4 with TRBJ2-2; possibly TRBD1 for D (6 bases). V was cut by 4 bases and J by 6 bases, with 13 bases left in between. The CDR3 is made up of 14 amino acids. From germline, CDR1 is SGHNT and CDR2 YYREEE (reference sequence). CDR3 nucleotide sequence: TGTGCCAGCAGCCGGGACACTGTCCCCGGGGAGCTGTTTTTT. Its translation is CASSRDTVPGELFF.

This chain uses TRBV5-1 with TRBJ2-7; a weak D match, TRBD2 (5 bases). This CDR3 is 14 amino acids long. The V gene lost 4 bases and the J gene lost 0 bases, with 11 bases spanning the gap. Germline V gene lookup returns CDR1 SGHRS and CDR2 YFSETQ. DNA of the CDR3: TGCGCCAGCAGCCGCGGGTCGGGCTCCTACGAGCAGTACTTC. This sequence encodes CASSRGSGSYEQYF.

The table lists this clonotype with many counts. V and J are TRBV20-1 and TRBJ2-7, with 8 bases aligning to TRBD2. This CDR3 has 12 residues. CDR1 and CDR2 from the germline V gene are DFQATT and SNEGSKA (reference sequence). V dropped 3 bases and J dropped 4; count of bases not matched to a gene: 2. This CDR3 is CSARKREYEQYF. The CDR3 bases are TGCAGTGCTAGGAAGCGGGAGTACGAGCAGTACTTC.

This clonotype was recorded a few times. The chain uses TRBV20-1 and TRBJ2-1; maybe TRBD2 (6 bases). CDR3 size: 13 residues. Germline V CDR1 and CDR2: DFQATT, SNEGSKA (reference sequence). V was clipped by 6 bases and J by 2 bases, with 11 bases between them. CDR3 loop: CSATRTTYNEQFF. CDR3 DNA: TGCAGTGCCACACGGACTACCTACAATGAGCAGTTCTTC.

This clonotype has just a few counts. This chain uses TRBV19 with TRBJ1-2, with D perhaps matching TRBD1 (6 bases). V was pared by 7 bases and J by 6 bases, with 21 bases between. CDR1 and CDR2 (germline): LNHDA, SQIVND (reference sequence). This CDR3 comprises 15 residues. This CDR3 is CASNLGTLTGDGYTF. DNA of the CDR3: TGTGCCAGTAACCTCGGGACACTCACTGGGGATGGCTACACCTTC.

This clonotype appeared many times. The CDR3 coding sequence is TGCGCCAGCAGCTTGAGGCGGGGCACAGATACGCAGTATTTT. This gives the protein CASSLRRGTDTQYF. J is TRBJ2-3 and V is TRBV5-1; TRBD2 is a possible D gene (5 bases). This CDR3 region has 14 residues. Germline loops: CDR1 SGHRS, CDR2 YFSETQ. Trimming took 1 base from V and 1 from J, leaving 7 bases between them.

The table lists this clonotype with many counts. The genes are TRBV12-3 or TRBV12-4 and TRBJ1-6; the D is unclear. This CDR3 has 13 residues. The V end lost 4 bases, the J end lost 7 bases, and 8 bases lay between the germline ends. The chain's CDR3 is CASSSDGNSPLHF. CDR3 coding DNA: TGTGCCAGCAGTTCTGACGGAAATTCACCCCTCCACTTT.

This clonotype was seen only a few times. V gene TRBV20-1 combines with J gene TRBJ2-7; TRBD2 matches 10 bases. Germline V gene sequence: CDR1 DFQATT, CDR2 SNEGSKA (reference sequence). The CDR3 spans 14 residues. Trimming cost V 5 bases and J 5 bases; bases outside gene matches: 9. The CDR3 reads CSALAGLAPNEQYF. CDR3 sequence (DNA): TGCAGTGCTCTAGCGGGACTAGCGCCTAACGAGCAGTACTTC.

The sample holds many counts of this clonotype. The chain carries TRBV5-1 and TRBJ1-5, with 9 bases that match TRBD1. The V gene end was trimmed by 4 bases and the J gene end by 0 bases; junction bases not matched to a gene: 8. Germline CDR1 reads SGHRS; CDR2 reads YFSETQ. The length of the CDR3 is 17 residues. The chain's CDR3 is CASSTGTGKHSNQPQHF. The CDR3 coding sequence is TGCGCCAGCAGCACCGGGACAGGGAAACATAGCAATCAGCCCCAGCATTTT.

The rearrangement joins TRBV5-1 to TRBJ2-4, with 10 positions matching TRBD2. J gave up 16 bases and V 4 bases, and 14 bases lay outside the gene matches. The CDR3 is made up of 14 amino acids. The germline V gene encodes CDR1 SGHRS and CDR2 YFSETQ. Here the CDR3 reads CASSANAGTSDNYF. In DNA form, the CDR3 reads TGCGCCAGCAGCGCAAACGCCGGGACTAGCGATAATTACTTC.

This clonotype showed up many times. The chain couples TRBV5-1 to TRBJ2-5, with TRBD2 matching 12 bases. Trimming took 2 bases from V and 3 from J; bases not matched to a gene: 5. Germline V gene lookup returns CDR1 SGHRS and CDR2 YFSETQ. This CDR3 spans 16 amino acids. The CDR3 spells CASSLRLAGAKETQYF. As DNA, the CDR3 is TGCGCCAGCAGCTTACGACTAGCGGGAGCCAAAGAGACCCAGTACTTC.

CDR3: CASSRSTTGVGGETQYF. CDR3 bases: TGTGCCAGCAGCCGTTCCACCACAGGGGTAGGGGGAGAGACCCAGTACTTC. This chain links TRBV4-2 with TRBJ2-5, with 7 bases fitting TRBD1. Germline lookup yields CDR1 LGHNA and CDR2 YNFKEQ. There are 17 residues in the CDR3. After removal of 4 bases from V and 4 bases from J, the junction contained 15 bases not matched to a gene.

The DNA of the CDR3 is TGTGCCAGCAGGGTCCCCTCTGGGGCCAACGTCCTGACTTTC. Translation: CASRVPSGANVLTF. The chain employs TRBV28 and TRBJ2-6; D is unresolved. Trimming stripped 6 bases from V and 0 bases from J, with 6 bases between. The CDR3 spans 14 residues. Germline CDR1 reads MDHEN; CDR2 reads SYDVKM. Combining the CDR3 with reference TRBV28 and TRBJ2-6 gives the whole variable domain DVKVTQSSRYLVKRTGEKVFLECVQDMDHENMFWYRQDPGLGLRLIYFSYDVKMKEKGDIPEGYSVSREKKERFSLILESASTNQTSMYLCASRVPSGANVLTFGAGSRLTVL.

This chain uses TRBV10-3 with TRBJ2-7; TRBD2 agrees at 13 bases. This CDR3 contains 14 residues. Germline trimming cut 7 bases from V and 6 bases from J; bases unmatched to any gene: 6. Germline V lookup: CDR1 ENHRY, CDR2 SYGVKD. The CDR3 DNA is TGTGCCATCACGTGGACTAGCGGGAGAGTCGAGCAGTACTTC. This codes for CAITWTSGRVEQYF.

The table lists this clonotype with many counts. This chain links TRBV29-1 with TRBJ2-7; D not resolved. Germline CDR1 is SQVTM and CDR2 is ANQGSEA. V dropped 7 bases and J dropped 4 bases, with 17 bases sitting between them. The CDR3 runs to 13 residues. This CDR3 reads CSASGPPGYEQYF. In DNA form, the CDR3 reads TGCAGCGCCTCAGGACCCCCAGGATACGAGCAGTACTTC.

This clonotype was picked up many times. The genes are TRBV20-1 and TRBJ2-7, with TRBD2 matching 10 bases. This CDR3 has 15 amino acids. Per germline, CDR1 DFQATT and CDR2 SNEGSKA (reference sequence). Unmatched junction bases numbered 9, after V lost 3 bases and J lost 4 bases. The CDR3 sequence is CSASGGTSVFYEQYF. As DNA, the CDR3 is TGCAGTGCTAGTGGTGGGACTAGCGTATTTTACGAGCAGTACTTC.

This clonotype appeared many times. This chain links TRBV5-6 with TRBJ2-1, with D hard to call. The CDR3 has 13 amino acids. Trimming took off 0 bases at V and 5 bases at J, with 6 bases between the two ends. CDR1 and CDR2 from the germline V gene are SGHDT and YYEEEE. DNA for the CDR3: TGTGCCAGCAGCTTGGGAACCAACAATGAGCAGTTCTTC. Translating it yields CASSLGTNNEQFF.

This clonotype was picked up a small number of times. The chain carries TRBV7-2 and TRBJ2-7, with D unclear. CDR1 SGHTA and CDR2 FQGNSA come from the germline V gene. V lost 5 bases and J lost 2, with 7 bases in between. The CDR3 totals 12 residues. The CDR3 is CASSPPAYEQYF. The DNA of the CDR3 is TGTGCCAGCAGCCCGCCAGCCTACGAGCAGTACTTC.

Many counts were recorded for this clonotype. The V and J genes are TRBV7-2 and TRBJ2-7, with D uncertain. The germline gives CDR1 SGHTA, CDR2 FQGNSA. The CDR3 is made up of 12 amino acids. The ends were cut back, 6 bases at V and 2 bases at J, with 8 bases in the middle. The CDR3 DNA follows: TGTGCCAGCAGTCTCGCGACCTACGAGCAGTACTTC. Its translation: CASSLATYEQYF.

This clonotype was observed a handful of times. The chain recombines TRBV20-1 with TRBJ2-1; the match to TRBD2 covers 7 bases. The V and J ends lost 3 bases and 8 bases, in that order; junction bases with no gene match: 4. Germline V gene lookup returns CDR1 DFQATT and CDR2 SNEGSKA (reference sequence). The CDR3 contains 12 residues. CDR3 sequence: CSASPGLHEQFF. As DNA, the CDR3 is TGCAGTGCTAGCCCGGGACTACATGAGCAGTTCTTC.